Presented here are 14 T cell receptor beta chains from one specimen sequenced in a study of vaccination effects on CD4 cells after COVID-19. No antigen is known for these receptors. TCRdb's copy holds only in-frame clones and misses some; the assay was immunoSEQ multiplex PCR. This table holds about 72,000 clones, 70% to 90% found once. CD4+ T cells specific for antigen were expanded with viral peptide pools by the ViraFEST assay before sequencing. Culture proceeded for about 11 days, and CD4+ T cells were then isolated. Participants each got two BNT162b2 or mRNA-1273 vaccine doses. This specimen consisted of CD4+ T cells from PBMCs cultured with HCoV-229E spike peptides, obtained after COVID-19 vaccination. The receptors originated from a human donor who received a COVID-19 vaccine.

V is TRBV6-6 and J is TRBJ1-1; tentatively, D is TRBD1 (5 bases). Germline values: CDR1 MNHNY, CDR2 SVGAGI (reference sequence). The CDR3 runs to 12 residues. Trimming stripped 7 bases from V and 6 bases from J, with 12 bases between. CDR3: CASTPGGAEAFF. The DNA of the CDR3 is TGTGCCAGCACCCCTGGGGGTGCTGAAGCTTTCTTT.

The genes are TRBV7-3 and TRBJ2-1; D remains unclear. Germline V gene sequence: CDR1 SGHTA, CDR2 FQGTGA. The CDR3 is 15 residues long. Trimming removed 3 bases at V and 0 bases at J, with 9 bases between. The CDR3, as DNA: TGTGCCAGCAGCTTTGGTCCTAGCTCCTACAATGAGCAGTTCTTC. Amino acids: CASSFGPSSYNEQFF.

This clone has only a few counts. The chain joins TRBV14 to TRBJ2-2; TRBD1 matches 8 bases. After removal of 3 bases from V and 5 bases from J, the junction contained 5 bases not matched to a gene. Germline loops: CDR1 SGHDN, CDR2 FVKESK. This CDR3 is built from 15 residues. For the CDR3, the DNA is TGTGCCAGCAGCCACGGACAGGGTAAAACCGGGGAGCTGTTTTTT. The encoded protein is CASSHGQGKTGELFF.

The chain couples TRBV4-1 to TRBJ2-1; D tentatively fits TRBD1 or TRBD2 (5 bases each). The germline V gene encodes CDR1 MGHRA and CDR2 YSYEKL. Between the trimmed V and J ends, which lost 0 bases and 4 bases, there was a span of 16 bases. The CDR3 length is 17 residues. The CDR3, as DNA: TGCGCCAGCAGCCAAGATCGGGGCAGGTCCTCTTACAATGAGCAGTTCTTC. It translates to CASSQDRGRSSYNEQFF.

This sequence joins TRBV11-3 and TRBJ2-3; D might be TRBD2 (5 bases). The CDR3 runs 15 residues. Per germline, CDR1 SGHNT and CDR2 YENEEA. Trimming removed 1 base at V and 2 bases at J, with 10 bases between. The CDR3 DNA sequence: TGTGCCAGCAGCTTAGGATACGGGAACACAGATACGCAGTATTTT. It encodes CASSLGYGNTDTQYF.

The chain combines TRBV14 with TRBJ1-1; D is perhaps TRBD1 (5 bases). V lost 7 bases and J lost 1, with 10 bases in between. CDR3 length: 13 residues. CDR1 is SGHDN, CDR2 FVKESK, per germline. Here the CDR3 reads CASKGLPNTEAFF. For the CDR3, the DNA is TGTGCCAGCAAGGGACTCCCGAACACTGAAGCTTTCTTT.

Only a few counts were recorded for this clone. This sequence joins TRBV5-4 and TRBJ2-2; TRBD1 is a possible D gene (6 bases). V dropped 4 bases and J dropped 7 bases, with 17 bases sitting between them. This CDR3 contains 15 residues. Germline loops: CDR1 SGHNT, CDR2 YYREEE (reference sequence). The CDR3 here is CASSPWTATGGELFF. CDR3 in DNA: TGTGCCAGCAGCCCATGGACAGCGACGGGCGGGGAGCTGTTTTTT.

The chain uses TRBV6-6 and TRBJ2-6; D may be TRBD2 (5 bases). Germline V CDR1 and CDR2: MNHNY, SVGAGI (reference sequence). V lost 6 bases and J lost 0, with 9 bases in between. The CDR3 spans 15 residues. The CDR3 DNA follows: TGTGCCAGCAGCCGACTACACTCTGGGGCCAACGTCCTGACTTTC. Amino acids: CASSRLHSGANVLTF.

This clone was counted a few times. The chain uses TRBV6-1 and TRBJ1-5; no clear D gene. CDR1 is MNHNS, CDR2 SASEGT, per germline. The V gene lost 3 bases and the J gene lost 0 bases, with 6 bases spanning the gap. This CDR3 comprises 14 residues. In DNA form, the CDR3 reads TGTGCCAGCAGTGAGTCGTTTAGCAATCAGCCCCAGCATTTT. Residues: CASSESFSNQPQHF.

This CDR3 reads CASSAGQGNRETQYF. The CDR3 nucleotides read TGCGCCAGCAGCGCGGGACAGGGGAATAGAGAGACCCAGTACTTC. The gene calls are TRBV5-1 and TRBJ2-5; TRBD1 matches at 10 bases. The CDR3 is 15 amino acids. CDR1 SGHRS and CDR2 YFSETQ come from the germline V gene. With 4 bases clipped from V and 4 bases from J, the junction kept 7 bases outside the gene matches.

The CDR3 DNA sequence: TGTGCCTGGAGTGTACAATGGGGCAGAGGGTACTTGGGCGAGCAGTACGTC. Translated, it gives CAWSVQWGRGYLGEQYV. V is TRBV30 and J is TRBJ2-7; the D call may be TRBD1 or TRBD2 (5 bases each). Per the germline V gene, CDR1 is GTSNPN and CDR2 is SVGIG (reference sequence). V was trimmed by 0 bases and J by 6 bases, leaving 24 bases between them. CDR3 size: 17 residues.

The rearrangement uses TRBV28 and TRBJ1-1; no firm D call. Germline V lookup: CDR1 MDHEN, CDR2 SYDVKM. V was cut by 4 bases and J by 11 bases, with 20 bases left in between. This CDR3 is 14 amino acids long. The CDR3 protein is CASSSLAGRFWAFF. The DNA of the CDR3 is TGTGCCAGCAGTTCCCTCGCCGGGAGGTTCTGGGCTTTCTTT. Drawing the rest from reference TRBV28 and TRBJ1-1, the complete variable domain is DVKVTQSSRYLVKRTGEKVFLECVQDMDHENMFWYRQDPGLGLRLIYFSYDVKMKEKGDIPEGYSVSREKKERFSLILESASTNQTSMYLCASSSLAGRFWAFFGQGTRLTVV.

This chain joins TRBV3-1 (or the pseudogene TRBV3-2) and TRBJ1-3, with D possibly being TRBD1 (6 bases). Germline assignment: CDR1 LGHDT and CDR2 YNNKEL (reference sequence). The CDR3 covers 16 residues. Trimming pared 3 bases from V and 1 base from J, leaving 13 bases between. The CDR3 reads CASSHGDTRSGNTIYF. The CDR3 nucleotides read TGTGCCAGCAGCCACGGGGACACCAGATCTGGAAACACCATATATTTT.

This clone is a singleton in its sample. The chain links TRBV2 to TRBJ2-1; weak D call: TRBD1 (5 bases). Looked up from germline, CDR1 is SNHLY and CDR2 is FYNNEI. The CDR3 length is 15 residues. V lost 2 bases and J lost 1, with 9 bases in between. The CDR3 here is CASSEIRGSYNEQFF. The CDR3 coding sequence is TGTGCCAGCAGTGAAATAAGGGGTTCCTACAATGAGCAGTTCTTC.